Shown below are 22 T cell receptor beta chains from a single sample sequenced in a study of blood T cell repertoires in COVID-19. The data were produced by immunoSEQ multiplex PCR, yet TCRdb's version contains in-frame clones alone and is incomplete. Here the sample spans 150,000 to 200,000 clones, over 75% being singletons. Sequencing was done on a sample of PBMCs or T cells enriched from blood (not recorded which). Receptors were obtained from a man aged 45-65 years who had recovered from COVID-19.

The CDR3 nucleotides read TGTGCCAGCAGCGAAGTGCCCTGGGGGGTGGGACAGCCCCAGCATTTT. Protein sequence: CASSEVPWGVGQPQHF. The genes are TRBV3-1 (or the pseudogene TRBV3-2) and TRBJ1-5; possible D gene TRBD1, 5 bases. With 5 bases removed from V and 7 bases from J, the gap between germline ends came to 21 bases. CDR1 is LGHDT and CDR2 is YNNKEL in the germline V gene (reference sequence). The CDR3 consists of 16 residues.

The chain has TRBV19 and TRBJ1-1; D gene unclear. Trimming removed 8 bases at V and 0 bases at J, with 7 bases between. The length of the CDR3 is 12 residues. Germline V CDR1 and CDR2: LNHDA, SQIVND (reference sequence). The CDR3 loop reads CASGEVNTEAFF. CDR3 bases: TGTGCCAGTGGGGAGGTGAACACTGAAGCTTTCTTT.

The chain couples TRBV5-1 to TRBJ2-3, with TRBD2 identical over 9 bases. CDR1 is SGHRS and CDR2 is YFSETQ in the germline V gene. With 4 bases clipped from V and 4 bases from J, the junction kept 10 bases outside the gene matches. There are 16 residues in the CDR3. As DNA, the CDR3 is TGCGCCAGCAGCGCCTTAGCGGGAGTGATCGCAGATACGCAGTATTTT. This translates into CASSALAGVIADTQYF.

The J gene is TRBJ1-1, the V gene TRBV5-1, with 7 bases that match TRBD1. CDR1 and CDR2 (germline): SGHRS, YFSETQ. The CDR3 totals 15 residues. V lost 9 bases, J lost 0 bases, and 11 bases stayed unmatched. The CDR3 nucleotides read TGCGCCACCCGGACAGGTTACAACTTGAACACTGAAGCTTTCTTT. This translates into CATRTGYNLNTEAFF.

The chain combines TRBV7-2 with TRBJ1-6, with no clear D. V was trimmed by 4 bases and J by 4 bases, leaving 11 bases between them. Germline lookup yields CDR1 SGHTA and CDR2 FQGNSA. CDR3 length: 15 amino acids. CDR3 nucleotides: TGTGCCAGCAGCTCCTCACAGCTTTATAATTCACCCCTCCACTTT. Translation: CASSSSQLYNSPLHF. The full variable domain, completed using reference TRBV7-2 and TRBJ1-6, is GAGVSQSPSNKVTEKGKDVELRCDPISGHTALYWYRQSLGQGLEFLIYFQGNSAPDKSGLPSDRFSAERTGGSVSTLTIQRTQQEDSAVYLCASSSSQLYNSPLHFGNGTRLTVT.

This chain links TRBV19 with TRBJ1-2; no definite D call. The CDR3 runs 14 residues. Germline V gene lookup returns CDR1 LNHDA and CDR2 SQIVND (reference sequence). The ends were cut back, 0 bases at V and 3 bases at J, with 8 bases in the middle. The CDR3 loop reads CASSIDGGDYGYTF. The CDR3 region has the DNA TGTGCCAGTAGTATAGATGGCGGAGACTATGGCTACACCTTC. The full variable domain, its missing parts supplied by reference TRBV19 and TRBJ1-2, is DGGITQSPKYLFRKEGQNVTLSCEQNLNHDAMYWYRQDPGQGLRLIYYSQIVNDFQKGDIAEGYSVSREKKESFPLTVTSAQKNPTAFYLCASSIDGGDYGYTFGSGTRLTVV.

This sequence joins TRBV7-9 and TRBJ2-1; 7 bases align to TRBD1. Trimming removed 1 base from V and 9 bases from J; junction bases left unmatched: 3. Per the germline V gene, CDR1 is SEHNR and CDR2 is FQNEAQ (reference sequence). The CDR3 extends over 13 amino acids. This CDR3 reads CASSLVSGGEQFF. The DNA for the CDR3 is TGTGCCAGCAGCTTAGTATCAGGGGGTGAGCAGTTCTTC.

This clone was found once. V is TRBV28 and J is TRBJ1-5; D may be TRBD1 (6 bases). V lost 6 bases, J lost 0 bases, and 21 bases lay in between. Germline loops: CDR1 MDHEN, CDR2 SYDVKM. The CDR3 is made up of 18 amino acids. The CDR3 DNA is TGTGCCAGCAGGGGAAGACCAAACTTGGACAGTAGCAATCAGCCCCAGCATTTT. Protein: CASRGRPNLDSSNQPQHF.

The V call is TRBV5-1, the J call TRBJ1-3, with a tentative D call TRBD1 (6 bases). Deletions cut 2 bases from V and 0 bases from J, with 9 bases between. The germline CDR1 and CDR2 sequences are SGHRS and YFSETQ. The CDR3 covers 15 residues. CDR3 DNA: TGCGCCAGCAGCTTCACAGGGCTCTCTGGAAACACCATATATTTT. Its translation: CASSFTGLSGNTIYF. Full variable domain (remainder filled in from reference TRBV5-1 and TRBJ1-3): KAGVTQTPRYLIKTRGQQVTLSCSPISGHRSVSWYQQTPGQGLQFLFEYFSETQRNKGNFPGRFSGRQFSNSRSEMNVSTLELGDSALYLCASSFTGLSGNTIYFGEGSWLTVV.

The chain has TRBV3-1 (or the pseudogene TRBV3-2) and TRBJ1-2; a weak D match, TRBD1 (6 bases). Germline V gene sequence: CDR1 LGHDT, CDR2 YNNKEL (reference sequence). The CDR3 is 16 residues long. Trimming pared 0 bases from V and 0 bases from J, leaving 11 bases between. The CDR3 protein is CASSQEGHGANYGYTF. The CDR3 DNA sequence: TGTGCCAGCAGCCAAGAGGGACACGGAGCTAACTATGGCTACACCTTC.

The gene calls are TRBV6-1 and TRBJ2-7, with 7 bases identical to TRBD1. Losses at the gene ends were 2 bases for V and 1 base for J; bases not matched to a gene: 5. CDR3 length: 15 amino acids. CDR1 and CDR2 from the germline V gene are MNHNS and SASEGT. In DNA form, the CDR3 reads TGTGCCAGCAGTGAATCGGGCAGGGGGTCCTACGAGCAGTACTTC. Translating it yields CASSESGRGSYEQYF.

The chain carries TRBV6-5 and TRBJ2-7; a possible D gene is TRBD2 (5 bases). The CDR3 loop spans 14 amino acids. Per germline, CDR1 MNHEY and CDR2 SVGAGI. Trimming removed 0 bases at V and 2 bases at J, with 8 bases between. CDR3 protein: CASSYSGETYEQYF. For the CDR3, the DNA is TGTGCCAGCAGTTACTCCGGGGAGACCTACGAGCAGTACTTC.

As DNA, the CDR3 is TGTGCCAGCAGCTTGGCCGGGGGGGGAGGAGGGGCTCGCACAGATACGCAGTATTTT. Translated: CASSLAGGGGGARTDTQYF. The V and J genes are TRBV5-4 and TRBJ2-3; TRBD2 matches at 8 bases. V shed 0 bases, J shed 1 base, and the junction held 13 bases outside the gene matches. The CDR3 extends over 19 amino acids. Germline CDR1 reads SGHNT; CDR2 reads YYREEE (reference sequence).

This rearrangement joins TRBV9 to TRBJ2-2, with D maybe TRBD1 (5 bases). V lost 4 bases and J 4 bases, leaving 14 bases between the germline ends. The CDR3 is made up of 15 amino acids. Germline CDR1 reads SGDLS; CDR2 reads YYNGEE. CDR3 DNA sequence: TGTGCCAGCAGCTCCGGACAAGGTAGCACCGGGGAGCTGTTTTTT. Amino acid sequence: CASSSGQGSTGELFF.

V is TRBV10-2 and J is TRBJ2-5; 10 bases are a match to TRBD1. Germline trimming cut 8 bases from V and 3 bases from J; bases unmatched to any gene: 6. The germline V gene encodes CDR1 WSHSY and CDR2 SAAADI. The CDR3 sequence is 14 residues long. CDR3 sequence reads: CASLAGTGEETQYF. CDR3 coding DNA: TGCGCCAGCTTAGCCGGGACAGGGGAAGAGACCCAGTACTTC.

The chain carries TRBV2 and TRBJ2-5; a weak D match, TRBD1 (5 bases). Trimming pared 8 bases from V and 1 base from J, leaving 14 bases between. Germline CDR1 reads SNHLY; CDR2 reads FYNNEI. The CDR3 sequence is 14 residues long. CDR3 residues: CASAKTDTQETQYF. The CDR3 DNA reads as TGTGCCAGCGCTAAGACAGATACCCAAGAGACCCAGTACTTC.

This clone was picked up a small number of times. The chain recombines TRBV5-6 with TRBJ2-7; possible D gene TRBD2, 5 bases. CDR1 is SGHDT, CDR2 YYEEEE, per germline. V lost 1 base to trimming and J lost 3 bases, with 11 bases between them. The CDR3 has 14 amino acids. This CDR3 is CASSLSGRLYEQYF. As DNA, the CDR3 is TGTGCCAGCAGCTTGAGCGGCAGGCTCTACGAGCAGTACTTC.

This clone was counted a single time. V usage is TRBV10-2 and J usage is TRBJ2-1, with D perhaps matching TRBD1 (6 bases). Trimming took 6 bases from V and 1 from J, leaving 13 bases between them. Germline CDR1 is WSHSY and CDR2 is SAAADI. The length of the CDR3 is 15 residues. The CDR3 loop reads CASSPGHGSYNEQFF. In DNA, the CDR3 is TGCGCCAGCAGCCCGGGACACGGGTCCTACAATGAGCAGTTCTTC.

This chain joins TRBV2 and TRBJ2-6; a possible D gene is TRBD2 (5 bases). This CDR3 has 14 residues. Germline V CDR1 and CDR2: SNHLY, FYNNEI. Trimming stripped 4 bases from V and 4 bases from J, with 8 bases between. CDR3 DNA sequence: TGTGCCAGCAGTGCGGGGTCCGGGGCCAACGTCCTGACTTTC. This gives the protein CASSAGSGANVLTF.

The CDR3 nucleotides are TGTGCCAGCACCAGGGACAGTTATAATTCACCCCTCCACTTT. This translates into CASTRDSYNSPLHF. V and J are TRBV6-5 and TRBJ1-6; 7 bases match TRBD1. J was trimmed by 4 bases and V by 7 bases; bases with no gene match: 4. Germline CDR1 reads MNHEY; CDR2 reads SVGAGI. The CDR3 totals 14 residues.

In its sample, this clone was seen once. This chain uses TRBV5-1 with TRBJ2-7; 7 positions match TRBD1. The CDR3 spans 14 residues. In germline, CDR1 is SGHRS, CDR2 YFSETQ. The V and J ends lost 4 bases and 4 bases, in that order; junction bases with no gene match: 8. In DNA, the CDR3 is TGCGCCAGCAGCGTAGGGGGCCTTTTATACGAGCAGTACTTC. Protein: CASSVGGLLYEQYF.

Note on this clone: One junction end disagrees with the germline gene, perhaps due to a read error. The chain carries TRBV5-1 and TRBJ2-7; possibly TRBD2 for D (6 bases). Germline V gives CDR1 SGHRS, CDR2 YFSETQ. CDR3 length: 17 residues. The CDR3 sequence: CASGLAHWAGRSYEQYF. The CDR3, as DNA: TGCGCCAGCGGCTTAGCTCATTGGGCGGGGCGATCCTACGAGCAGTACTTC.